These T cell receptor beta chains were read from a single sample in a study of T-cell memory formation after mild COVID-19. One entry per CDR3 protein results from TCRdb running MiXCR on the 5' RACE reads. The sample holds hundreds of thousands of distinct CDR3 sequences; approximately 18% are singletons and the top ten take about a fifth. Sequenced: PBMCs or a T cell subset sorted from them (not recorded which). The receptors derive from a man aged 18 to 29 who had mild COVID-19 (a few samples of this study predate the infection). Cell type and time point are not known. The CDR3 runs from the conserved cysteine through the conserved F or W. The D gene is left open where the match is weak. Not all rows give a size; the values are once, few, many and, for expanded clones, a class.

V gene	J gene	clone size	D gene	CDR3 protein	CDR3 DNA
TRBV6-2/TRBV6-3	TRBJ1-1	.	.	CASSYAAGDTEAFF	TGTGCCAGCAGTTACGCGGCAGGGGACACTGAAGCTTTCTTT
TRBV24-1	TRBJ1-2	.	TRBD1	CATASGQGNGYTF	TGTGCCACCGCCTCGGGACAGGGGAACGGCTACACCTTC
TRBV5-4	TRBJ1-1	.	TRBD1	CASQPRGLADTEAFF	TGTGCCAGCCAGCCAAGGGGGCTAGCCGACACTGAAGCTTTCTTT
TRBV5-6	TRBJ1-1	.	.	CASSSLGQGNTEAFF	TGTGCCAGCAGCTCCCTAGGTCAGGGAAACACTGAAGCTTTCTTT
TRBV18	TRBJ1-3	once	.	CASGTTEGNTIYF	TGTGCCAGCGGAACGACGGAGGGAAACACCATATATTTT
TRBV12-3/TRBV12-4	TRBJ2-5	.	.	CASSQWGARETQYF	TGTGCCAGCAGTCAGTGGGGGGCGAGGGAGACCCAGTACTTC
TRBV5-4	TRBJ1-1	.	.	CASSSPSTQVDPEAFF	TGTGCCAGCAGCTCACCGTCTACTCAGGTCGACCCTGAAGCTTTCTTT
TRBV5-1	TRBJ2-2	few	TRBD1	CASSLDRGLTTGELFF	TGCGCCAGCAGCTTGGACAGGGGGCTGACCACCGGGGAGCTGTTTTTT
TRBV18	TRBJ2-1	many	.	CASSPFAGQFF	TGTGCCAGCTCACCCTTTGCCGGGCAGTTCTTC
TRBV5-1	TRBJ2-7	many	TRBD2	CASSSQSSGGATSYEQYF	TGCGCCAGCAGCTCCCAGAGTAGCGGGGGGGCCACCTCCTACGAGCAGTACTTC
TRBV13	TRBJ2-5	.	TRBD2	CASRTSGGLETQYF	TGTGCCAGCAGGACTAGCGGGGGGCTCGAGACCCAGTACTTC
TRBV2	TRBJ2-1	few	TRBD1	CASRALGQTSYNEQFF	TGTGCCAGCAGGGCCCTGGGACAGACCTCCTACAATGAGCAGTTCTTC
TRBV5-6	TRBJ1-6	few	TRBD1	CASRQGTGSGSPLHF	TGTGCCAGCAGGCAGGGGACAGGTTCAGGCTCACCCCTCCACTTT
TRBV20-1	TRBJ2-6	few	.	CSARDLFEAGDSGANVLTF	TGCAGTGCTAGAGATCTTTTCGAGGCAGGCGACTCTGGGGCCAACGTCCTGACTTTC
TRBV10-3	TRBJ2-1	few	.	CAISVMQSQYNEQFF	TGTGCCATCAGTGTTATGCAGTCTCAGTACAATGAGCAGTTCTTC